These T cell receptor beta chains were read from a single sample in a study of blood T cell repertoires in COVID-19. Here immunoSEQ multiplex PCR was the method, and the copy in TCRdb shows in-frame clones only, minus some. The sample yields roughly 240,000 clones, about 89% seen once. The sequenced material came from peripheral blood. The source is a woman aged 60-75 years who had recovered from COVID-19. Both conserved end residues are part of each CDR3. Each record gives: D gene, clone size, J gene, V gene, CDR3 DNA, CDR3 protein. The D gene is left open where the match is weak. Clone sizes are given selectively: once, few, many, or a class where the clone is expanded.

NA few TRBJ2-5 TRBV6-1 TGTGCCAGCAGTGAAGTGGGAGGCCTCTCCCTGCGCGAGACCCAGTACTTC CASSEVGGLSLRETQYF
TRBD2 once TRBJ2-7 TRBV7-2 TGTGCCAGCAGCTTATCGGGGGGAGGGGCCTACGAGCAGTACTTC CASSLSGGGAYEQYF
NA NA TRBJ1-5 TRBV4-1 TGCGCCAGCAGCCTCGCGGCGGATCAGCCCCAGCATTTT CASSLAADQPQHF
NA NA TRBJ2-3 TRBV7-8 TGTGCCAGCAGCTTAGATGGGCGGGGCACAGATACGCAGTATTTT CASSLDGRGTDTQYF
TRBD2 NA TRBJ2-1 TRBV4-2 TGTGCCAGCAGCCATGCGGGGGGGAACGACAATGAGCAGTTCTTC CASSHAGGNDNEQFF
NA NA TRBJ2-5 TRBV20-1 TGCAGTGCAAAGAAAGACAGGACCCAGTACTTC CSAKKDRTQYF
NA NA TRBJ2-3 TRBV5-1 TGCGCCAGCAGCTCCGGACAAGGTGGGGATACGCAGTATTTT CASSSGQGGDTQYF
NA NA TRBJ2-3 TRBV27 TGTGCCAGCAGTCTCCAAACAGGGTTTGGATCTACGCAGTATTTT CASSLQTGFGSTQYF
NA NA TRBJ2-3 TRBV5-1 TGCGCCAGCAGCACGGACATCTCTAGCACAGATACGCAGTATTTT CASSTDISSTDTQYF
NA NA TRBJ2-3 TRBV3-1/TRBV3-2 TGTGCCAGCAGCCAAGCCTCTAGCACAGATACGCAGTATTTT CASSQASSTDTQYF
TRBD1 NA TRBJ1-6 TRBV10-3 TGTGCCATCAGTGAGTCGCGGACAGGGGAATCACCCCTCCACTTT CAISESRTGESPLHF
TRBD2 NA TRBJ2-1 TRBV14 TGTGCCAGCAGCCAAGCCACAGGCCGCGGAGCGGGGGACGGTGAGCAGTTCTTC CASSQATGRGAGDGEQFF
TRBD1 NA TRBJ2-2 TRBV24-1 TGTGCCACCAGTGGGGCCGGGACAGCGAACACCGGGGAGCTGTTTTTT CATSGAGTANTGELFF
NA NA TRBJ1-2 TRBV7-3 TGTGCCAGCAGCTTAGAGACGGGGGTGGGCTACACCTTC CASSLETGVGYTF
NA NA TRBJ1-1 TRBV7-3 TGTGCCAGCAGCCCAAGCGGGCCAAACACTGAAGCTTTCTTT CASSPSGPNTEAFF
NA once TRBJ1-3 TRBV27 TGTGCCAGCAGCAGAGGAAACACCATATATTTT CASSRGNTIYF
NA NA TRBJ2-1 TRBV6-6 TGTGCCAGCGTCTGGTCAGGGCCCTACAATGAGCAGTTCTTC CASVWSGPYNEQFF
NA NA TRBJ1-5 TRBV19 TGTGCCAGTACTAGGGTAGGGGAGGGCAATCAGCCCCAGCATTTT CASTRVGEGNQPQHF
NA many TRBJ2-2 TRBV7-3 TGTGCCAGCAGCTTAAGAGGCCCCCCCCACACCGGGGAGCTGTTTTTT CASSLRGPPHTGELFF
NA NA TRBJ2-3 TRBV19 TGTGCCAGTTCCACCAGGGGAAGCACAGATACGCAGTATTTT CASSTRGSTDTQYF
TRBD1 NA TRBJ2-5 TRBV3-1/TRBV3-2 TGTGCCTCCCAAGGACAGGGAGAAGAGACCCAGTACTTC CASQGQGEETQYF
NA few TRBJ2-6 TRBV18 TGTGCCAGCTCACCACGGAGTTCGGGGATCTCTGGGGCCAACGTCCTGACTTTC CASSPRSSGISGANVLTF
NA NA TRBJ1-3 TRBV5-1 TGCGCCAGCACGCCTGGGGGGGTCGGCGGAAACACCATATATTTT CASTPGGVGGNTIYF
NA NA TRBJ1-1 TRBV6-1 TGTGCCAGCAGCCTCACGGGGGAGAACACTGAAGCTTTCTTT CASSLTGENTEAFF
NA NA TRBJ2-2 TRBV18 TGTGCCAGCTCACCACCCACAGGGCGGAACACCGGGGAGCTGTTTTTT CASSPPTGRNTGELFF
NA NA TRBJ1-2 TRBV24-1 TGTGCCACCAGTGAACCTCCCATCCGGGGGGGCGCTTACAACTATGGCTACACCTTC CATSEPPIRGGAYNYGYTF
NA once TRBJ2-5 TRBV3-1/TRBV3-2 TGTGCCAGTACACATCTCAGGGAGACCCAGTACTTC CASTHLRETQYF
TRBD1 NA TRBJ2-5 TRBV11-3 TGTGCCAGCAGCTTAAGACAGGGGGAGACCCAGTACTTC CASSLRQGETQYF
NA few TRBJ2-7 TRBV19 TGTGCCAGTAGTACCCAACAGGGTTGGGCCTACGAGCAGTACTTC CASSTQQGWAYEQYF
NA once TRBJ2-7 TRBV5-1 TGCGCCAGCAGCTTGGTGCGGATTAGCGACGATTCCTACGAGCAGTACTTC CASSLVRISDDSYEQYF
TRBD2 NA TRBJ2-7 TRBV27 TGTGCCAGCATTCAGCGGGGGGCCCCTTTCGGCGAGCAGTACTTC CASIQRGAPFGEQYF
NA NA TRBJ2-5 TRBV18 TGTGCCAGCTCACAACGGGATAATAAAGAGACCCAGTACTTC CASSQRDNKETQYF
NA few TRBJ1-1 TRBV5-1 TGCGCCAGCAGCCCGTGGCATGGGGGGGACACTGAAGCTTTCTTT CASSPWHGGDTEAFF
TRBD2 few TRBJ2-1 TRBV4-2 TGTGCCAGCAGCCATTTACTAGCGGGGGGACCTAATGAGCAGTTCTTC CASSHLLAGGPNEQFF
TRBD2 NA TRBJ2-5 TRBV6-5 TGTGCCAGCCTGCGTAGCGGGGGGGCCCGGGAGACCCAGTACTTC CASLRSGGARETQYF
NA NA TRBJ2-7 TRBV4-1 TGCGCCAGCAGCCAAGACTCCGGTGGGGTGGGGGGAACGCCTTTCGAGCAGTACTTC CASSQDSGGVGGTPFEQYF
NA NA TRBJ2-5 TRBV29-1 TGCAGCCTCGGGGGAGCCCAAGAGACCCAGTACTTC CSLGGAQETQYF
NA NA TRBJ2-7 TRBV11-3 TGTGCCAGCAGCTTATCATCGGGGTACGAGCAGTACTTC CASSLSSGYEQYF
TRBD1 NA TRBJ1-4 TRBV5-1 TGCGCCAGCAGCATTAGGACAGGGTTGGTTGAAAAACTGTTTTTT CASSIRTGLVEKLFF
TRBD1 NA TRBJ2-7 TRBV27 TGTGCCAGCAGTTCCCGACCGACAGGGCCCTACGAGCAGTACTTC CASSSRPTGPYEQYF
TRBD2 once TRBJ2-5 TRBV7-3 TGTGCCAGCAGCCCGACCCCGACTAGCGGGGGAGTAAGTCAGACCCAGTACTTC CASSPTPTSGGVSQTQYF
NA NA TRBJ2-7 TRBV19 TGTGCCAGCCGCGGGGACCGAAGGGAGCAGTACTTC CASRGDRREQYF
TRBD1 NA TRBJ2-7 TRBV24-1 TGTGCCACCAGTGATGCCGGGACAGGGGGTTACGAGCAGTACTTC CATSDAGTGGYEQYF
TRBD2 few TRBJ2-1 TRBV2 TGTGCCAGCAGTGAAGCACGGGGGGGTCGCAATGAGCAGTTCTTC CASSEARGGRNEQFF
NA NA TRBJ2-7 TRBV10-3 TGTGCCAGCAAAGGAGCGACGGTGCCCTTTGGCGAGCAGTACTTC CASKGATVPFGEQYF
TRBD2 NA TRBJ2-7 TRBV5-1 TGCGCCAGCAGCTTTGGTGCGGGAGGAAAGCAGTACTTC CASSFGAGGKQYF
NA NA TRBJ1-4 TRBV19 TGTGCCAGTAGTAACCACCCCCCCCGCTTCGGAGCAACTAATGAAAAACTGTTTTTT CASSNHPPRFGATNEKLFF
TRBD1 NA TRBJ2-5 TRBV19 TGTGCCAGTAGTATACGATGTGGGGACAGGGAAGAGACCCAGTACTTC CASSIRCGDREETQYF
NA NA TRBJ1-4 TRBV11-2 TGTGCCAGCAGCTACTACAGGGAGGGTGAAAAACTGTTTTTT CASSYYREGEKLFF
NA NA TRBJ2-7 TRBV5-5 TGTGCCAGCAGCGAGGTCTCGCCCGAGCAGTACTTC CASSEVSPEQYF
TRBD1 NA TRBJ2-7 TRBV29-1 TGCAGCACCAAATTCCGGGACAGGGACGAGTACGAGCAGTACTTC CSTKFRDRDEYEQYF
NA NA TRBJ1-6 TRBV7-9 TGTGCCCCCAACTTGAAGACGGTGAGGGAAAATTCACCCCTCCACTTT CAPNLKTVRENSPLHF
NA NA TRBJ2-7 TRBV9 TGTGCCAGCAGCGCCTCGGGTACCTACGAGCAGTACTTC CASSASGTYEQYF
NA NA TRBJ2-5 TRBV11-2 TGTGCCAGCAGCCCCCCTGGGGGCGAACCAGAGACCCAGTACTTC CASSPPGGEPETQYF
TRBD1 NA TRBJ1-4 TRBV5-1 TGCGCCAGCAGCTCGGACAGGGATTTCGAAAAACTGTTTTTT CASSSDRDFEKLFF